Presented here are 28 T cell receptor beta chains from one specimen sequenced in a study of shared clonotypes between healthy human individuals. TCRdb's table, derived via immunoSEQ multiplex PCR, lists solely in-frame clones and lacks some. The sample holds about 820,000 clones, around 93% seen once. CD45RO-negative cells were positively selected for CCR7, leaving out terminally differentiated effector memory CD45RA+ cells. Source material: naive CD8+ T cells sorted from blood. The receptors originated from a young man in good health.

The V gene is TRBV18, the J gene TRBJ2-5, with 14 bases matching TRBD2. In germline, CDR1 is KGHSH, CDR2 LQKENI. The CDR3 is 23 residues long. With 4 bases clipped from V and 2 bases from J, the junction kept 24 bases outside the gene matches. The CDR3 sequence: CASSRRAGAVTGTSGRPQETQYF. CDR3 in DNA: TGTGCCAGCTCACGACGAGCGGGGGCAGTTACCGGGACTAGCGGGAGACCACAAGAGACCCAGTACTTC. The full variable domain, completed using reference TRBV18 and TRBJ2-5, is NAGVMQNPRHLVRRRGQEARLRCSPMKGHSHVYWYRQLPEEGLKFMVYLQKENIIDESGMPKERFSAEFPKEGPSILRIQQVVRGDSAAYFCASSRRAGAVTGTSGRPQETQYFGPGTRLLVL.

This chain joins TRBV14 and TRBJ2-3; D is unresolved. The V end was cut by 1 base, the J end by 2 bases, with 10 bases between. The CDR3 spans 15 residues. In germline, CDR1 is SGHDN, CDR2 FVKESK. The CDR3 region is CASSQVKEYTDTQYF. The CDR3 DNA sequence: TGTGCCAGCAGCCAAGTGAAGGAATACACAGATACGCAGTATTTT.

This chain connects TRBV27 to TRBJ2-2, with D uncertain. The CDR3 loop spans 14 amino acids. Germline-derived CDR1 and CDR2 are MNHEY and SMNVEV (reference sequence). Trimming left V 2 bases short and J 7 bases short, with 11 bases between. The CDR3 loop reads CASSLVGNYGELFF. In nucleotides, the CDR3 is TGTGCCAGCAGTTTAGTGGGGAATTACGGGGAGCTGTTTTTT.

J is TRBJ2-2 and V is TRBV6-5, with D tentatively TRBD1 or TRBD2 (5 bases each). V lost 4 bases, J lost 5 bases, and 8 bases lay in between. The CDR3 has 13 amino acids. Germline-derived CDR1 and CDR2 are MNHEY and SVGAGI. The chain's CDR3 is CASSSEGTGELFF. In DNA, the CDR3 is TGTGCCAGCAGTTCCGAGGGGACCGGGGAGCTGTTTTTT.

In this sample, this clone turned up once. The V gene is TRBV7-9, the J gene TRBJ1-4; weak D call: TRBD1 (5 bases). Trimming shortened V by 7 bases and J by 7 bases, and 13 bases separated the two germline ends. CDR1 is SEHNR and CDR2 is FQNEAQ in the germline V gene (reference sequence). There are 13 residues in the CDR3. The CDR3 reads CASTYGHSEKLFF. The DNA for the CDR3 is TGTGCCAGCACCTATGGACACAGTGAAAAACTGTTTTTT.

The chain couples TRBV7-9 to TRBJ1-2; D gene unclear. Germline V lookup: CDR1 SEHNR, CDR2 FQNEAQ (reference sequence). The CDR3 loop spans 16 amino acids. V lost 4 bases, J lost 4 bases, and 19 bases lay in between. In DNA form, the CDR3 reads TGTGCCAGCAGCTCCTCGTTGGGGAGAGCATTCTATGGCTACACCTTC. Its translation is CASSSSLGRAFYGYTF. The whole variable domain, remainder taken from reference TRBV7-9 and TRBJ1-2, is DTGVSQNPRHKITKRGQNVTFRCDPISEHNRLYWYRQTLGQGPEFLTYFQNEAQLEKSRLLSDRFSAERPKGSFSTLEIQRTEQGDSAMYLCASSSSLGRAFYGYTFGSGTRLTVV.

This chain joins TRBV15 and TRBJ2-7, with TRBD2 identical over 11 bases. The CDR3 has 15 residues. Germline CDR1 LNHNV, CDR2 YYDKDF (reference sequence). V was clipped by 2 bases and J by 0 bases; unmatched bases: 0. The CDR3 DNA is TGTGCCACCAGCAGAACTAGCGGGAGCTCCTACGAGCAGTACTTC. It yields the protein CATSRTSGSSYEQYF.

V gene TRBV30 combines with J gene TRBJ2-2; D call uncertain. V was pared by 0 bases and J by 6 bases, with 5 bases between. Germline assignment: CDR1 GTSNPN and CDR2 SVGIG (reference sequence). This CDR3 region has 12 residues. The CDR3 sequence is CAWSVLSGELFF. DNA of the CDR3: TGTGCCTGGAGTGTACTATCCGGGGAGCTGTTTTTT.

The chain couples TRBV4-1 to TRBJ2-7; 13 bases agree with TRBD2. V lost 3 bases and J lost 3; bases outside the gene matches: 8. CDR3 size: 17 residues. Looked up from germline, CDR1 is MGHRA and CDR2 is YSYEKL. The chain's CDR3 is CASSQGLAGRSGYEQYF. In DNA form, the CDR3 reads TGCGCCAGCAGCCAGGGACTAGCGGGAAGGTCTGGCTACGAGCAGTACTTC.

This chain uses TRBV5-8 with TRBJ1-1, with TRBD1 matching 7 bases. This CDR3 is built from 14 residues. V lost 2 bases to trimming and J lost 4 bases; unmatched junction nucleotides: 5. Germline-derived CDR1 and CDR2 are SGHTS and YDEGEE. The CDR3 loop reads CASSFPGGGTEAFF. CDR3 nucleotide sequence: TGTGCCAGCAGCTTTCCAGGGGGGGGCACTGAAGCTTTCTTT.

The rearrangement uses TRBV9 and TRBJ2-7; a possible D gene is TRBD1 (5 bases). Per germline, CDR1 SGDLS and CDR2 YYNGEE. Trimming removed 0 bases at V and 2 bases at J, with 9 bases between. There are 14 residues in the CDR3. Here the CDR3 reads CASSVVDRTYEQYF. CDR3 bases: TGTGCCAGCAGCGTAGTTGACAGAACCTACGAGCAGTACTTC.

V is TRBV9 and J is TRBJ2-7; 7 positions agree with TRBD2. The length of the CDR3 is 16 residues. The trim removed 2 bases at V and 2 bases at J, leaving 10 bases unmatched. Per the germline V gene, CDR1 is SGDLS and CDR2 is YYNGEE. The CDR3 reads CASSVGASGHAYEQYF. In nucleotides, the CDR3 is TGTGCCAGCAGCGTCGGGGCTAGCGGTCACGCCTACGAGCAGTACTTC.

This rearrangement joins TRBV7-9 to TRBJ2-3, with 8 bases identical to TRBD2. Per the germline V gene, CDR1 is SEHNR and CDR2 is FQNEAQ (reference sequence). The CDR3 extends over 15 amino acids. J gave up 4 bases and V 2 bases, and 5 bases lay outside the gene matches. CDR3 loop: CASSLWTSSADTQYF. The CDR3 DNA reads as TGTGCCAGCAGCTTATGGACTAGCTCGGCAGATACGCAGTATTTT. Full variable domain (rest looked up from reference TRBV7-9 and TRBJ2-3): DTGVSQNPRHKITKRGQNVTFRCDPISEHNRLYWYRQTLGQGPEFLTYFQNEAQLEKSRLLSDRFSAERPKGSFSTLEIQRTEQGDSAMYLCASSLWTSSADTQYFGPGTRLTVL.

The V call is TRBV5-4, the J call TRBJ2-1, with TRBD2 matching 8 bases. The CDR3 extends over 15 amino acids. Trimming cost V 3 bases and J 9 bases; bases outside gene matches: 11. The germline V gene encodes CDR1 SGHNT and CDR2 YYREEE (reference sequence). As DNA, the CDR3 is TGTGCCAGCAGCTCCGAAGCGGGAGACTTGTCTGAGCAGTTCTTC. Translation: CASSSEAGDLSEQFF.

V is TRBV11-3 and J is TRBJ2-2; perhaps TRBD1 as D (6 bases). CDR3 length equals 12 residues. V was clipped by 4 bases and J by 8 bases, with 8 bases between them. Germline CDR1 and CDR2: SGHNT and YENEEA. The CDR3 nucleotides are TGTGCCAGCAGCTCCGACAGGGGGGAGCTGTTTTTT. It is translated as CASSSDRGELFF.

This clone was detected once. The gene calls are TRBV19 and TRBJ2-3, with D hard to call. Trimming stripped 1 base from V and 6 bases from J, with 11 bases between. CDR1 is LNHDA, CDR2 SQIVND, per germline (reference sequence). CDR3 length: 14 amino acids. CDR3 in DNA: TGTGCCAGTAGTATAGGGTCCAGTCTTGATACGCAGTATTTT. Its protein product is CASSIGSSLDTQYF.

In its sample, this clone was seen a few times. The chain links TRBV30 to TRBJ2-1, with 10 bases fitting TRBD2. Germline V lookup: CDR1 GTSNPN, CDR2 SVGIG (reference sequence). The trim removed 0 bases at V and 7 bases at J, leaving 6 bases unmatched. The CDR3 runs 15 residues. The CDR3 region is CAWSVLAGVVNEQFF. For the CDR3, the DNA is TGTGCCTGGAGTGTGCTAGCGGGAGTGGTAAATGAGCAGTTCTTC.

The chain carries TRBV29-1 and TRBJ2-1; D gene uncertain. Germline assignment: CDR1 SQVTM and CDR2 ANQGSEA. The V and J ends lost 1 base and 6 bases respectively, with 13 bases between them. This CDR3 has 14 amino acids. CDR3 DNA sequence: TGCAGCGTTGAAGGAAGGGTGCTCTTCAATGAGCAGTTCTTC. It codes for CSVEGRVLFNEQFF.

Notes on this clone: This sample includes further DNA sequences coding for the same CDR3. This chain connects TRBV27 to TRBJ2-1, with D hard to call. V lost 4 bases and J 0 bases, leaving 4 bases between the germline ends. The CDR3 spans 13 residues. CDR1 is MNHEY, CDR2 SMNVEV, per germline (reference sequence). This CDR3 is CASSYDSYNEQFF. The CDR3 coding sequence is TGTGCCAGCAGTTATGACTCCTACAATGAGCAGTTCTTC.

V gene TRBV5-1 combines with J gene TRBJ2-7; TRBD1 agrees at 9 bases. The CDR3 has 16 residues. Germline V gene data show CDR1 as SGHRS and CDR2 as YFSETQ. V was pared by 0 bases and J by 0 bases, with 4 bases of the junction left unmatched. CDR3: CASSLGTGASSYEQYF. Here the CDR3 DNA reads TGCGCCAGCAGCTTGGGGACAGGGGCGAGCTCCTACGAGCAGTACTTC.

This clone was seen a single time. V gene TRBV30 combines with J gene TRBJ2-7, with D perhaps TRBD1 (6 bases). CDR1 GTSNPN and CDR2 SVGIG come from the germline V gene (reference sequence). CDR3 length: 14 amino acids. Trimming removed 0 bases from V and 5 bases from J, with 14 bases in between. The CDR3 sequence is CAWSVGQGNNEQYF. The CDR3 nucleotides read TGTGCCTGGAGTGTCGGGCAGGGGAACAACGAGCAGTACTTC.

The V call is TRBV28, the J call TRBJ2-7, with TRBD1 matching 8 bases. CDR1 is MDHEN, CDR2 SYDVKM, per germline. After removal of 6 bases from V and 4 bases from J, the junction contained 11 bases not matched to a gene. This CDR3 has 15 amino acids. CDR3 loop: CASRKNTGGRYEQYF. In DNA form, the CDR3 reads TGTGCCAGCAGAAAGAATACAGGGGGAAGATACGAGCAGTACTTC.

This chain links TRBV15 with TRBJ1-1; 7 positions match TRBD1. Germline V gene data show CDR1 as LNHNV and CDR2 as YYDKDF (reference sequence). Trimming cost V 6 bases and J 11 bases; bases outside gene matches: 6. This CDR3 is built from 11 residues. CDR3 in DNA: TGTGCCACCAGTCAGGGGGAGTGGGCTTTCTTT. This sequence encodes CATSQGEWAFF. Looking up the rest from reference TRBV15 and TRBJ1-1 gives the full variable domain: DAMVIQNPRYQVTQFGKPVTLSCSQTLNHNVMYWYQQKSSQAPKLLFHYYDKDFNNEADTPDNFQSRRPNTSFCFLDIRSPGLGDTAMYLCATSQGEWAFFGQGTRLTVV.

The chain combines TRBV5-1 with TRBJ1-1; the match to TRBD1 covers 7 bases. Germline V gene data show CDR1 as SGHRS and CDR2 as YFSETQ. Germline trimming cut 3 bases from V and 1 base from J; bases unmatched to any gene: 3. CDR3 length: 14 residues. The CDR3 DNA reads TGCGCCAGCAGCTACAGACAGGGGAACACTGAAGCTTTCTTT. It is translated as CASSYRQGNTEAFF.

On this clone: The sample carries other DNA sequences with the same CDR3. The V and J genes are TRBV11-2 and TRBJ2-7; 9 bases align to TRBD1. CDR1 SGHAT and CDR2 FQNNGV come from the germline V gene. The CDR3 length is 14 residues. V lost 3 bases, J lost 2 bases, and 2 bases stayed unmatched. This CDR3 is CASSFGTGPYEQYF. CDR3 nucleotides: TGTGCCAGCAGCTTCGGGACAGGGCCCTACGAGCAGTACTTC.

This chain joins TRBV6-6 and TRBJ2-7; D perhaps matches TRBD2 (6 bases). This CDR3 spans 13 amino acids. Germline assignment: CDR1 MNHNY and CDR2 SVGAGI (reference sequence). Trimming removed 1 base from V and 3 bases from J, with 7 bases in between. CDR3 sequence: CASSYWGVYEQYF. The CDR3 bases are TGTGCCAGCAGTTACTGGGGGGTCTACGAGCAGTACTTC.

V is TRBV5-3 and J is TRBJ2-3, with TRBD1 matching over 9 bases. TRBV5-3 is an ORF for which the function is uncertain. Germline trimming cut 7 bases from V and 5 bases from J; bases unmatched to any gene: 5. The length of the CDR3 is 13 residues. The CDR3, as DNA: TGTGCCAGACCTTCGGACAGGGGAGATACGCAGTATTTT. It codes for CARPSDRGDTQYF.

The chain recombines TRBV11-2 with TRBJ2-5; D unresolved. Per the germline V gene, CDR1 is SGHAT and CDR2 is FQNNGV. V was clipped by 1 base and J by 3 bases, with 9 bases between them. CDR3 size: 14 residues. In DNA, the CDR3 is TGTGCCAGCAGCTTAGGGGCAGATGAAGAGACCCAGTACTTC. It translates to CASSLGADEETQYF.